The clone carrying this T cell receptor beta chain occurred a few times. Its antigen is as yet unknown. cDNA libraries for TCR beta contained unique molecular identifiers. TCRdb processed the PCR reads anew with MiXCR; each CDR3 protein has one entry. The sample has roughly 700,000 distinct CDR3 sequences, roughly 27% seen once. These data come from a study of post-analysis software for immune sequencing data. About the study: Relapsing-remitting, secondary progressive and progressive-relapsing multiple sclerosis courses were included. General observations from the study: Roughly five TRBV segments were more frequent in patients than controls; TRBV5-6, TRBV5-1 and TRBV20-1 belonged to this group.

The CDR3 loop spans 12 amino acids. Germline V gives CDR1 KGHDR, CDR2 SFDVKD. V was trimmed by 4 bases and J by 11 bases, leaving 11 bases between them. J is TRBJ2-1 and V is TRBV24-1; D gene unclear. The TCR was taken from a girl aged 10 to 17 with multiple sclerosis. The sequencing input was blood. In DNA, the CDR3 is TGTGCCACCAGTGACCCCGTGCGCAAGCAGTTCTTC. It encodes CATSDPVRKQFF.